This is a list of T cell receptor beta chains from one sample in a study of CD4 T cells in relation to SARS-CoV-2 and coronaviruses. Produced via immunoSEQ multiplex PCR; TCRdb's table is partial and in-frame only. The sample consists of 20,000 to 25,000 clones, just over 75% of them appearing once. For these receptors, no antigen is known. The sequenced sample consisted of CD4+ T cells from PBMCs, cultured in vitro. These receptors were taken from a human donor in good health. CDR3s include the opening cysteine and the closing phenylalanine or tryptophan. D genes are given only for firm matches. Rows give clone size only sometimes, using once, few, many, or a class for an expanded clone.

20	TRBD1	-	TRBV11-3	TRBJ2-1	CASSHYRDRAPRSSYNEQFF	TGTGCCAGCAGCCACTACCGGGACAGGGCTCCCAGGAGCTCCTACAATGAGCAGTTCTTC
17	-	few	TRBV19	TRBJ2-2	CASSIARGSRGTGELFF	TGTGCCAGTAGTATAGCTAGAGGATCTCGAGGCACCGGGGAGCTGTTTTTT
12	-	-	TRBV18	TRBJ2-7	CASSLDRYEQYF	TGTGCCAGCTCATTAGATCGGTACGAGCAGTACTTC
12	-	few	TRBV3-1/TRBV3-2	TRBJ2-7	CASSQATYEQYF	TGTGCCAGCAGCCAAGCTACCTACGAGCAGTACTTC
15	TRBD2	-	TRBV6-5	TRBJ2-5	CASTSLAGGPETQYF	TGTGCCAGCACATCCTTGGCGGGAGGGCCGGAGACCCAGTACTTC
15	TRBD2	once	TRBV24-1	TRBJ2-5	CATSDLAGGLVTQYF	TGTGCCACCAGTGATCTAGCGGGAGGGTTGGTGACCCAGTACTTC
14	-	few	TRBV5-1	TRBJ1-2	CASSLEAGDYGYTF	TGCGCCAGCAGCTTGGAAGCAGGAGACTATGGCTACACCTTC
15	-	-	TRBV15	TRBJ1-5	CATSARYGADQPQHF	TGTGCCACCAGCGCAAGGTACGGGGCGGATCAGCCCCAGCATTTT
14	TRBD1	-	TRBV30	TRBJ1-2	CAWRGQGDNYGYTF	TGTGCCTGGAGAGGACAGGGGGATAACTATGGCTACACCTTC
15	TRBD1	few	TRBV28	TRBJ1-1	CATKGYRGRMTEAFF	TGTGCCACCAAGGGGTACAGGGGGCGCATGACTGAAGCTTTCTTT
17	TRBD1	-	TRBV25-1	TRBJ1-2	CASSDPVGGATGYGYTF	TGTGCCAGCAGTGATCCCGTGGGGGGGGCGACAGGGTATGGCTACACCTTC
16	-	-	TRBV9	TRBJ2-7	CASSVDYRSKSYEQYF	TGTGCCAGCAGCGTAGATTACAGGTCGAAATCCTACGAGCAGTACTTC
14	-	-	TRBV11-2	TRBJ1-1	CASSRGSRSTEAFF	TGTGCCAGCAGCCGGGGAAGTCGGTCCACTGAAGCTTTCTTT
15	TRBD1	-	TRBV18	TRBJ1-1	CASSPRQGEGTEAFF	TGTGCCAGCTCACCCCGACAGGGGGAGGGCACTGAAGCTTTCTTT
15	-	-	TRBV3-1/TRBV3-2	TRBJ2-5	CASSQRRVAEETQYF	TGTGCCAGCAGCCAAAGGAGGGTAGCGGAAGAGACCCAGTACTTC
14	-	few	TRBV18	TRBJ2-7	CASSPRQVSYEQYF	TGTGCCAGCTCACCAAGACAGGTCTCCTACGAGCAGTACTTC
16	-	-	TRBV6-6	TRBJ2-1	CASSYRVGHGYNEQFF	TGTGCCAGCAGTTATCGGGTAGGGCACGGCTACAATGAGCAGTTCTTC
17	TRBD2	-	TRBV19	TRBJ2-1	CASRGSSGSSSINEQFF	TGTGCCAGCCGAGGATCTAGCGGGAGTAGTTCGATCAATGAGCAGTTCTTC
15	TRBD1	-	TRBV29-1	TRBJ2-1	CSVDPSRTGGNEQFF	TGCAGCGTTGACCCCTCAAGGACAGGGGGCAATGAGCAGTTCTTC
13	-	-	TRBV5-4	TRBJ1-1	CASSLEDRTEAFF	TGTGCCAGCAGCTTGGAGGACAGAACTGAAGCTTTCTTT
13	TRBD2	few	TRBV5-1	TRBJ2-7	CASSLREGYEQYF	TGCGCCAGCAGCCTAAGGGAGGGCTACGAGCAGTACTTC
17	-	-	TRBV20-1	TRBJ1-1	CSASVGAVRLGSTEAFF	TGCAGTGCTAGTGTTGGGGCAGTAAGGCTCGGAAGCACTGAAGCTTTCTTT
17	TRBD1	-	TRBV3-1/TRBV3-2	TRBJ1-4	CASSPSDTRGPNEKLFF	TGTGCCAGCAGCCCCTCAGATACAAGGGGGCCTAATGAAAAACTGTTTTTT
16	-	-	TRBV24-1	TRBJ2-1	CATSAQGGRNHNEQFF	TGTGCCACCAGTGCCCAGGGGGGGAGGAACCACAATGAGCAGTTCTTC
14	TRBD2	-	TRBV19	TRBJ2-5	CASSTSGRSKTQYF	TGTGCCAGTAGTACTAGCGGGAGATCGAAGACCCAGTACTTC
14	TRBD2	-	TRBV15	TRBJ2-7	CATSRVRGVYEQYF	TGTGCCACCAGCAGAGTACGGGGGGTGTACGAGCAGTACTTC
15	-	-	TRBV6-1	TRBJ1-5	CASSESAGMNLPQHF	TGTGCCAGCAGTGAATCCGCAGGGATGAATCTCCCCCAGCATTTT
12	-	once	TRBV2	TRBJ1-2	CATTEGENGYTF	TGTGCCACCACTGAGGGGGAAAACGGCTACACCTTC
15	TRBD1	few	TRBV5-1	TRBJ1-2	CASSLGGVSNYGYTF	TGCGCCAGCAGCTTAGGGGGCGTGTCGAACTATGGCTACACCTTC
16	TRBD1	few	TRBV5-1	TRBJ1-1	CASSPGGTGKNTEAFF	TGCGCCAGCAGCCCGGGAGGGACAGGCAAGAACACTGAAGCTTTCTTT
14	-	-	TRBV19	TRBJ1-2	CASSIAGIPRGYTF	TGTGCCAGTAGTATAGCCGGAATCCCTCGTGGCTACACCTTC
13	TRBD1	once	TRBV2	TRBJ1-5	CASRQDRDQPQHF	TGTGCCAGCAGGCAAGACAGGGATCAGCCCCAGCATTTT
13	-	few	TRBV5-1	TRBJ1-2	CASSPLTGYGYTF	TGCGCCAGCAGCCCACTAACAGGTTATGGCTACACCTTC
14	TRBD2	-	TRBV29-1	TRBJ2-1	CSVDVGRAINEQFF	TGCAGCGTTGATGTCGGGAGGGCCATAAATGAGCAGTTCTTC
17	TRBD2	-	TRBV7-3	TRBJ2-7	CASSLLGGTSATYEQYF	TGTGCCAGCAGCTTATTAGGGGGGACTAGCGCTACCTACGAGCAGTACTTC
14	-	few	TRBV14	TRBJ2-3	CASSQEGTINTQYF	TGTGCCAGCAGCCAAGAGGGGACAATTAATACGCAGTATTTT
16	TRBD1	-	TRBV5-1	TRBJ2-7	CASSSVSGQSLYEQYF	TGCGCCAGCAGCTCAGTATCGGGACAGAGTCTATACGAGCAGTACTTC
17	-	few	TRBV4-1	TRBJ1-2	CASSQESMVAGSHGYTF	TGCGCCAGCAGCCAAGAGTCCATGGTAGCAGGGAGTCATGGCTACACCTTC
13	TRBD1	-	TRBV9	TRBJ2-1	CASSLGTGSEQFF	TGTGCCAGCAGCCTTGGGACAGGTAGCGAGCAGTTCTTC
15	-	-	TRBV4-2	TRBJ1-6	CASSQDFGTDRALHF	TGTGCCAGCAGCCAAGATTTCGGGACGGACCGGGCCCTCCACTTT
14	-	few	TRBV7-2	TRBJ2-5	CASSPGGTTETQYF	TGTGCCAGCAGCCCAGGTGGTACTACGGAGACCCAGTACTTC
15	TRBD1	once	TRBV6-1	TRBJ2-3	CASSEGRGSTDTQYF	TGTGCCAGCAGTGAGGGCAGGGGGAGCACAGATACGCAGTATTTT
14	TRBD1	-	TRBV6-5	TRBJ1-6	CASSLDRVDSPLHF	TGTGCCAGCAGTCTCGACAGGGTAGATTCACCCCTCCACTTT
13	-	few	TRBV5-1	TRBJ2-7	CASSLVLSGEQYF	TGCGCCAGCAGCTTGGTGCTCAGCGGCGAGCAGTACTTC
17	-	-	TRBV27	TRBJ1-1	CASSPWTVPMMNTEAFF	TGTGCCAGCAGTCCTTGGACAGTCCCAATGATGAACACTGAAGCTTTCTTT
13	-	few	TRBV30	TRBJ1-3	CAWTVDSGNTIYF	TGTGCCTGGACAGTGGACTCTGGAAACACCATATATTTT
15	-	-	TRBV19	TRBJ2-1	CASNGAAKRGNEQFF	TGTGCCAGTAACGGAGCGGCCAAACGCGGCAATGAGCAGTTCTTC
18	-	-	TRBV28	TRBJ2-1	CASSRSLSWGLKDNEQFF	TGTGCCAGCAGCAGATCATTAAGTTGGGGGTTAAAGGACAATGAGCAGTTCTTC
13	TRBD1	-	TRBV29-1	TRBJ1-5	CSVGQGKNQPQHF	TGCAGCGTTGGACAGGGGAAAAATCAGCCCCAGCATTTT
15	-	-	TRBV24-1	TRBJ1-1	CATSSSTAGVSEAFF	TGTGCCACCAGTAGCTCCACCGCGGGGGTGTCTGAAGCTTTCTTT
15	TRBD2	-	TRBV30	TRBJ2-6	CASGTSGSGANVLTF	TGTGCCTCCGGGACTAGCGGCTCTGGGGCCAACGTCCTGACTTTC
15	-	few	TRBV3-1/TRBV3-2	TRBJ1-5	CASSQGRGFNQPQHF	TGTGCCAGCAGCCAAGGTCGTGGTTTCAATCAGCCCCAGCATTTT
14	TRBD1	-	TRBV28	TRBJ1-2	CASRLTGGAGGYTF	TGTGCCAGCAGACTTACAGGGGGCGCTGGTGGCTACACCTTC
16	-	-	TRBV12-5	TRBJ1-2	CASGPGVPFMHHGYTF	TGTGCTAGTGGCCCCGGCGTTCCTTTTATGCACCATGGCTACACCTTC
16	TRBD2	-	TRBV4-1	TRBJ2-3	CASSQDRPGGADTQYF	TGCGCCAGCAGCCAAGATCGTCCGGGGGGGGCAGATACGCAGTATTTT